Listed below are T cell receptor beta chains from one sample, sequenced in a study of tumor-infiltrating lymphocytes in primary liver carcinoma. TCRdb processed the multiplex PCR reads anew with MiXCR; each CDR3 protein has one entry. The top ten clones hold about 27% of a sample with 85,000 to 100,000 distinct CDR3 sequences, less than 75% of them seen once. Sequencing was performed on tumor-adjacent normal liver tissue. These receptors were taken from a man aged 35-49 years with primary liver carcinoma and hepatitis B virus infection. Both conserved end residues are part of each CDR3. A D gene is named only where the DNA matches it firmly. Not all rows give a size; the values are once, few, many and, for expanded clones, a class.

D	V	J	size	CDR3	DNA
NA	TRBV28	TRBJ1-2	NA	CASSLGGRGYTF	TGTGCCAGCAGTTTGGGAGGGCGCGGCTACACCTTC
TRBD1	TRBV14	TRBJ1-2	NA	CVSCQAGALGQFYGYTF	TGTGTCAGCTGCCAAGCGGGGGCCCTGGGACAGTTCTATGGCTACACCTTC
TRBD2	TRBV11-2	TRBJ2-1	NA	CASSLGLAGEVNNGQFF	TGTGCCAGCAGCCTGGGTCTAGCGGGAGAAGTTAACAATGGGCAGTTCTTC
NA	TRBV11-2	TRBJ2-5	medium-sized	CASSLNSWETQYF	TGTGCCAGCAGCTTAAATTCGTGGGAGACCCAGTACTTC
NA	TRBV7-9	TRBJ1-6	NA	CASSLTAGDSPLHF	TGTGCCAGCAGCTTGACCGCCGGCGATTCACCCCTCCACTTT
NA	TRBV10-3	TRBJ2-2	NA	CAFSDPGVLTGELFF	TGCGCCTTCAGTGACCCAGGGGTGCTAACCGGGGAGCTGTTTTTC
TRBD2	TRBV29-1	TRBJ2-7	NA	CIVEVASGRYEQYF	TGCATCGTTGAGGTGGCTAGCGGGCGTTACGAGCAGTACTTC
TRBD2	TRBV11-1	TRBJ2-7	once	CDSGGSAYEQYF	TGTGACAGCGGCGGGAGCGCCTACGAGCAGTACTTC
NA	TRBV11-2	TRBJ2-4	NA	CASTTSAVAKNIQYF	TGTGCCAGCACCACTTCGGCGGTAGCCAAAAACATTCAGTACTTC
NA	TRBV7-9	TRBJ2-5	many	CASTLMGGEGETQYF	TGTGCCAGCACCCTCATGGGGGGAGAGGGCGAGACCCAGTACTTC
NA	TRBV7-9	TRBJ2-2	NA	CASSYPTGLIANTGELFF	TGTGCCAGCAGCTACCCGACCGGACTAATCGCGAACACCGGGGAGCTGTTTTTT
NA	TRBV7-9	TRBJ2-3	NA	CASRSSRDTQYF	TGTGCCAGCAGATCGAGTAGAGATACGCAGTATTTT
NA	TRBV12-3/TRBV12-4	TRBJ2-1	once	CASSTPSEFYNEQFF	TGTGCCAGCAGTACACCTTCGGAGTTCTACAATGAGCAGTTCTTC
TRBD1	TRBV10-2	TRBJ2-1	NA	CASYKGAVDPREQFF	TGCGCCAGCTACAAGGGGGCAGTCGACCCCCGTGAGCAGTTCTTC
NA	TRBV6-5	TRBJ1-2	once	CAGLRSPVDGYTF	TGTGCCGGGCTCAGGTCCCCAGTGGATGGCTACACCTTC
NA	TRBV11-2	TRBJ2-5	NA	CASGLDLGGGQGTQYF	TGTGCCAGCGGCTTAGATCTGGGAGGGGGACAAGGGACCCAGTACTTC
TRBD1	TRBV6-5	TRBJ2-7	many	CASSYRQGPNEQYF	TGTGCCAGCAGTTACCGACAGGGGCCCAACGAGCAGTACTTC
TRBD2	TRBV6-5	TRBJ2-7	NA	CASSSTLAGGLSYDQYF	TGTGCCAGCAGTTCCACCCTAGCGGGAGGCCTCTCCTATGATCAGTACTTC
TRBD2	TRBV11-2	TRBJ2-7	NA	CASSSFPGLRSYEQYF	TGTGCTAGTAGCTCTTTCCCGGGACTAAGGTCCTACGAGCAGTACTTC
NA	TRBV28	TRBJ2-2	few	CASSFREGRSSTGELFF	TGTGCCAGCAGTTTCCGGGAAGGACGGTCGAGCACCGGGGAGCTGTTTTTT
NA	TRBV10-3	TRBJ2-7	NA	CAISGDTLQAGGKQRIEQHF	TGTGCCATCAGTGGGGATACCCTCCAAGCAGGGGGGAAGCAGCGAATTGAGCAGCACTTC
NA	TRBV29-1	TRBJ2-1	NA	CSVEDHGRGYWNEQFF	TGCAGCGTTGAAGATCATGGACGGGGGTATTGGAATGAGCAGTTCTTC
NA	TRBV5-5	TRBJ2-3	few	CASSLDAGPTQYF	TGTGCCAGCAGCTTGGACGCAGGTCCCACGCAGTATTTT
TRBD2	TRBV10-2	TRBJ2-7	NA	CASIRTSGSGNEQYF	TGCGCCAGCATTCGGACTAGCGGGAGTGGCAACGAACAGTACTTC
TRBD2	TRBV12-3/TRBV12-4	TRBJ2-3	many	CASLTAGVGDTQYF	TGTGCCAGCCTGACGGCGGGAGTGGGAGATACGCAGTATTTT
TRBD2	TRBV24-1	TRBJ2-7	NA	CATSDSGAGGPYEQYF	TGTGCCACCAGTGATTCCGGGGCGGGGGGCCCCTACGAGCAGTACTTC
NA	TRBV11-2	TRBJ2-5	NA	CASSLMYPARAQYF	TGTGCCAGCAGCTTAATGTACCCAGCTCGGGCCCAGTACTTC
NA	TRBV11-2	TRBJ1-5	medium-sized	CASSSPRQPQHF	TGTGCCAGCAGCTCGCCGCGGCAGCCCCAGCATTTT
NA	TRBV7-9	TRBJ2-5	NA	CASSILSETQYF	TGTGCCAGCAGCATACTAAGTGAGACCCAGTACTTC
NA	TRBV11-2	TRBJ2-1	NA	CASSLDRGPDEQFF	TGTGCCAGCAGCTTAGATCGGGGGCCGGATGAGCAGTTCTTC
TRBD2	TRBV6-5	TRBJ2-1	NA	CACSTTSGSNEQFF	TGTGCCTGCAGTACAACTAGCGGGAGTAATGAGCAATTCTTC
NA	TRBV30	TRBJ2-7	few	CAWRRTSTYTYEQYF	TGTGCCTGGAGGAGGACGAGCACTTACACCTACGAGCAGTACTTC
NA	TRBV11-1	TRBJ2-1	NA	CASSLGRELRDEQFF	TGTGCCAGCAGCTTAGGGAGAGAACTAAGGGATGAGCAGTTCTTC
NA	TRBV5-1	TRBJ2-1	many	CASSLVEQQFF	TGCGCCAGCAGCTTGGTAGAGCAACAGTTCTTC
NA	TRBV12-3/TRBV12-4	TRBJ1-5	NA	CTSNLLGGYQPQHF	TGTACCAGCAATTTATTGGGGGGGTATCAGCCCCAGCATTTT
TRBD1	TRBV11-3	TRBJ1-1	NA	CASSLAGGNKAFF	TGTGCCAGCAGCTTAGCAGGGGGAAATAAAGCTTTCTTT
TRBD2	TRBV18	TRBJ2-5	NA	CASSPRGGQETQYF	TGTGCCAGCTCACCACGGGGAGGGCAAGAGACCCAGTACTTC
NA	TRBV29-1	TRBJ2-1	NA	CSVEEDSNEQLF	TGCAGCGTTGAAGAAGACAGTAATGAGCAGCTCTTC
NA	TRBV6-6	TRBJ2-7	once	CASSFGPVYEHYF	TGTGCCAGCAGTTTCGGACCGGTCTACGAGCATTACTTC
NA	TRBV4-1	TRBJ2-7	many	CASSQDWGAGYEQYF	TGCGCCAGCAGCCAAGATTGGGGGGCGGGCTACGAGCAGTACTTC
TRBD2	TRBV10-3	TRBJ2-1	many	CAISEFSGAYNEQFF	TGTGCCATCAGTGAGTTCAGCGGGGCTTACAATGAGCAGTTCTTC
NA	TRBV29-1	TRBJ2-1	many	CSVEGGGWAGGRSNEQFF	TGCAGCGTTGAAGGGGGGGGTTGGGCAGGGGGCCGTTCCAATGAGCAGTTCTTC
NA	TRBV29-1	TRBJ2-1	once	CSVEVTDYNEQFF	TGCAGCGTTGAAGTTACTGACTACAATGAGCAGTTCTTC
NA	TRBV6-5	TRBJ2-1	NA	CASRDSYDEQFF	TGTGCCAGCCGGGACTCCTATGATGAGCAGTTCTTC
NA	TRBV28	TRBJ1-1	NA	CASIGDTEAFF	TGTGCCAGCATAGGCGACACTGAAGCTTTCTTT
TRBD1	TRBV5-1	TRBJ1-2	NA	CASCSNRGGMSGYTF	TGCGCCAGCTGCTCCAACAGGGGCGGAATGAGCGGCTACACCTTC
NA	TRBV11-2	TRBJ2-5	NA	CASRGGDQEIQYF	TGTGCCAGCAGAGGGGGGGACCAAGAGATCCAGTACTTC
NA	TRBV11-2	TRBJ2-1	NA	CVSSLRGPGRESEQFF	TGTGTCAGCAGCTTACGGGGGCCCGGGAGAGAAAGTGAGCAGTTCTTC
NA	TRBV11-1	TRBJ2-5	NA	CASSPPPEVRKDFQGVQYF	TGTGCCAGCAGCCCGCCCCCGGAGGTCAGGAAGGACTTCCAAGGGGTCCAGTACTTC
TRBD1	TRBV7-9	TRBJ1-1	NA	CASNQGADTEAFF	TGTGCCAGCAACCAGGGGGCCGACACTGAAGCTTTCTTT
NA	TRBV12-3/TRBV12-4	TRBJ2-1	few	CASSPLVGEQFF	TGTGCCAGCAGTCCACTAGTTGGAGAGCAGTTCTTC
NA	TRBV12-3/TRBV12-4	TRBJ1-6	few	CASSPRGGRNPPLHF	TGTGCCAGCAGTCCACGGGGGGGTCGTAATCCACCCCTCCACTTT
NA	TRBV4-1	TRBJ1-2	many	CASSQSYPQNYGYTF	TGCGCCAGCAGCCAGAGCTATCCCCAAAACTATGGCTACACCTTC
NA	TRBV5-1	TRBJ2-5	NA	CASSEEGHVGETQYF	TGCGCCAGCTCAGAGGAGGGACACGTCGGGGAGACCCAGTACTTC
TRBD2	TRBV29-1	TRBJ2-7	NA	CTVLGGSSYEQYF	TGTACCGTTCTGGGGGGGAGCTCCTACGAGCAGTACTTC
NA	TRBV11-2	TRBJ2-7	NA	CASSLAYYSYEQYF	TGTGCCAGCAGCTTAGCATACTACTCCTACGAGCAGTACTTC
NA	TRBV11-2	TRBJ2-7	NA	CASSLDSSYLSYGQYF	TGTGCCAGTAGCTTAGATAGTTCCTACCTCTCCTACGGGCAGTACTTC
TRBD1	TRBV11-3	TRBJ1-1	NA	CPSSPQGGTEVFF	TGTCCCAGCAGCCCGCAGGGGGGCACTGAAGTTTTCTTT